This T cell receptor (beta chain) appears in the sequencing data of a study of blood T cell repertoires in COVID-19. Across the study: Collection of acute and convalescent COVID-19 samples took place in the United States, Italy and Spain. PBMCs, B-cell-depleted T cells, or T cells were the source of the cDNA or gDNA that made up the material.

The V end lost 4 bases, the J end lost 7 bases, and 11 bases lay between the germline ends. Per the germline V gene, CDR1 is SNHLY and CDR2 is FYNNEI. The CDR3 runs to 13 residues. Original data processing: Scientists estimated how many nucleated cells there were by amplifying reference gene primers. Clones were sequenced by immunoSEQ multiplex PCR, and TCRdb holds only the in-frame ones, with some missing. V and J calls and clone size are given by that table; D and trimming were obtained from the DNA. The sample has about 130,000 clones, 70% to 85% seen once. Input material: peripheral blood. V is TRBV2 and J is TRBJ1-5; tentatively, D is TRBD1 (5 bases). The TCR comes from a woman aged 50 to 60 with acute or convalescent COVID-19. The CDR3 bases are TGTGCCAGCAGTGGGGGACTCTGGCAGCCCCAGCATTTT. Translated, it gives CASSGGLWQPQHF.